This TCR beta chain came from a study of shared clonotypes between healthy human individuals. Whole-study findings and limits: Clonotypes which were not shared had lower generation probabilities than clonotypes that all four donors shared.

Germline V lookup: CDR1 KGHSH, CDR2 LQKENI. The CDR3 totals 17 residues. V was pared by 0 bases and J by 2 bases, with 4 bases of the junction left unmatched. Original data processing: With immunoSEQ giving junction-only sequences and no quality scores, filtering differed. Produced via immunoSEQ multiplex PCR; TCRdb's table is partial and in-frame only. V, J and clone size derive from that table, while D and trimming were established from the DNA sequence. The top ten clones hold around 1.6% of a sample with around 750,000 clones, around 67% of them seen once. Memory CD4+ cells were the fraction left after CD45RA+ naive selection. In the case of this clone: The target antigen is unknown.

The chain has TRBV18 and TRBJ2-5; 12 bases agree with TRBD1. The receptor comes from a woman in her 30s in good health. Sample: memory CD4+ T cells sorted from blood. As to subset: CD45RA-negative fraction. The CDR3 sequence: CASSPPGTGGFQETQYF. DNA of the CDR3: TGTGCCAGCTCACCACCGGGGACAGGGGGCTTTCAAGAGACCCAGTACTTC.